The sequence of this TCR beta chain was determined in a study of cytomegalovirus exposure and HLA in healthy donors. As for the study in general: Clustering assigned roughly 81% of the 350 to 400 genotyped donors to the Caucasian-associated ancestry cluster. Notes on the study in general: It was shown in a later analysis that HLA-associated TCR beta chains were more clonally expanded than other, equally common chains. Analyses of presence/absence relied on an assumption of roughly uniform sequencing depth across donors.

13 Jbeta primers and 60 Vbeta primers were used for the PCR. Sequencing used immunoSEQ multiplex PCR; TCRdb keeps in-frame clones, though not all of them. The sample comprises 90,000 to 100,000 clones, around 73% of which are singletons, and 1.2% rests with the top ten. Worth noting for this clone: Its antigen is unknown.

The CDR3 is made up of 15 amino acids. Germline trimming cut 5 bases from V and 4 bases from J; bases unmatched to any gene: 8. Germline-derived CDR1 and CDR2 are PRHDT and FYEKMQ (reference sequence). The chain combines TRBV13 with TRBJ1-2; 9 nucleotides align to TRBD1. Sequencing was carried out using PBMCs. The receptor comes from a female donor in good health and CMV-seronegative. The CDR3 sequence is CASSPGTGTGYGYTF. The CDR3 coding sequence is TGTGCCAGCAGCCCCGGGACAGGGACGGGCTATGGCTACACCTTC. Together with reference TRBV13 and TRBJ1-2, the CDR3 gives the full variable domain: AAGVIQSPRHLIKEKRETATLKCYPIPRHDTVYWYQQGPGQDPQFLISFYEKMQSDKGSIPDRFSAQQFSDYHSELNMSSLELGDSALYFCASSPGTGTGYGYTFGSGTRLTVV.